The next 17 T cell receptor beta chains were all read from a single sample in a study of blood T cell repertoires in COVID-19. The assay was immunoSEQ multiplex PCR, and TCRdb's table has in-frame clones only and misses some. The sample contains about 23,000 clones, 86% of which appear only once. Sequences were obtained from peripheral blood. The origin of the receptors is a woman aged 80 or over with active or convalescent COVID-19.

The rearrangement uses TRBV27 and TRBJ2-2, with unresolved D. V lost 6 bases and J 0 bases, leaving 14 bases between the germline ends. This CDR3 is built from 16 residues. Germline loops: CDR1 MNHEY, CDR2 SMNVEV (reference sequence). The CDR3 bases are TGTGCCAGCAGACCCAGTGGCAGGTCGAACACCGGGGAGCTGTTTTTT. It specifies CASRPSGRSNTGELFF.

The chain links TRBV28 to TRBJ2-7; 7 bases agree with TRBD1. Germline CDR1 reads MDHEN; CDR2 reads SYDVKM. The V segment lost 5 bases and the J segment 4 bases; nucleotides outside the gene matches: 11. The CDR3 totals 15 residues. In DNA, the CDR3 is TGTGCCAGCAGTATTCCGGGACAGCTCCGTTACGAGCAGTACTTC. Its protein is CASSIPGQLRYEQYF.

V is TRBV7-3 and J is TRBJ2-2, with D hard to call. The CDR3 is 17 residues long. Trimming removed 1 base from V and 1 base from J, with 13 bases in between. Germline CDR1 is SGHTA and CDR2 is FQGTGA. CDR3 nucleotide sequence: TGTGCCAGCAGCTTAAGTCCTTTGGCGGTGAACACCGGGGAGCTGTTTTTT. Protein: CASSLSPLAVNTGELFF.

Only one count was recorded for this clone. The chain has TRBV10-3 and TRBJ2-3, with 11 bases lining up with TRBD2. V gave up 2 bases and J gave up 1 base; unmatched junction bases: 2. Per the germline V gene, CDR1 is ENHRY and CDR2 is SYGVKD. This CDR3 is 16 amino acids long. The CDR3: CAISEGTSGGTDTQYF. CDR3 DNA sequence: TGTGCCATCAGTGAGGGGACTAGCGGAGGCACAGATACGCAGTATTTT.

V is TRBV19 and J is TRBJ1-4, with 10 bases aligning to TRBD1. V was pared by 6 bases and J by 6 bases, with 7 bases of the junction left unmatched. Germline V gene lookup returns CDR1 LNHDA and CDR2 SQIVND (reference sequence). CDR3 size: 15 residues. Here the CDR3 reads CASSSMTGGDEKLFF. CDR3 nucleotide sequence: TGTGCCAGTAGCTCAATGACAGGGGGCGATGAAAAACTGTTTTTT.

This clone turned up a few times. The chain couples TRBV4-2 to TRBJ1-2; 7 bases line up with TRBD1. Trimming took 4 bases from V and 7 from J; bases not matched to a gene: 15. This CDR3 is built from 16 residues. Per the germline V gene, CDR1 is LGHNA and CDR2 is YNFKEQ. CDR3 DNA sequence: TGTGCCAGCAGCCGCTTACCGGGTCCCTCAGGGGGTGGCTACACCTTC. This sequence encodes CASSRLPGPSGGGYTF.

This rearrangement joins TRBV7-6 to TRBJ1-4; 10 bases map to TRBD1. CDR1 and CDR2 from the germline V gene are SGHVS and FNYEAQ. The CDR3 has 18 amino acids. V lost 1 base and J lost 0; bases outside the gene matches: 5. As DNA, the CDR3 is TGTGCCAGCAGCTTAGTAGGGACAGGGGTTGCAACTAATGAAAAACTGTTTTTT. The encoded protein is CASSLVGTGVATNEKLFF.

The rearrangement joins TRBV7-2 to TRBJ1-4, with TRBD1 matching 9 bases. The V and J ends lost 5 bases and 8 bases, in that order; junction bases with no gene match: 9. CDR1 and CDR2 from the germline V gene are SGHTA and FQGNSA. This CDR3 spans 15 amino acids. Written as DNA, the CDR3 is TGTGCCAGCAGCCAAACAGGGGGCGTAGGAGAAAAACTGTTTTTT. It specifies CASSQTGGVGEKLFF.

The CDR3 nucleotides read TGCGCCAGCAGTATGGCCGAGACCCAGTACTTC. Its translation is CASSMAETQYF. J is TRBJ2-5 and V is TRBV5-1; D is unresolved. The V end was cut by 5 bases, the J end by 5 bases, with 7 bases between. The CDR3 has 11 residues. Germline loops: CDR1 SGHRS, CDR2 YFSETQ.

The V gene is TRBV15, the J gene TRBJ2-7; D is perhaps TRBD2 (5 bases). The CDR3 spans 16 residues. The V gene lost 1 base and the J gene lost 1 base, with 14 bases spanning the gap. Germline V gives CDR1 LNHNV, CDR2 YYDKDF (reference sequence). This CDR3 reads CATSRGNPGESYEQYF. For the CDR3, the DNA is TGTGCCACCAGCAGAGGCAACCCCGGGGAGTCCTACGAGCAGTACTTC.

The chain combines TRBV6-5 with TRBJ2-7; 10 bases match TRBD1. The germline CDR1 and CDR2 sequences are MNHEY and SVGAGI. The CDR3 has 14 amino acids. Trimming removed 6 bases from V and 6 bases from J; junction bases left unmatched: 8. As DNA, the CDR3 is TGTGCCAGCAGAAGCACCGGGACAGGGGTCGAGCAGTACTTC. This translates into CASRSTGTGVEQYF.

This clone was found a few times. V and J are TRBV25-1 and TRBJ2-1, with a possible D match to TRBD1 (5 bases). The CDR3 totals 15 residues. Trimming took off 3 bases at V and 6 bases at J, with 15 bases between the two ends. From germline, CDR1 is MGHDK and CDR2 SYGVNS. The CDR3 region has the DNA TGTGCCAGCAGTGACTCGTTCAGGGCGCCCAATGAGCAGTTCTTC. Translated, it gives CASSDSFRAPNEQFF.

The CDR3 DNA reads TGTGCCAGCAGCCTCTATCTCCGGGGGGAGACCCAGTACTTC. It specifies CASSLYLRGETQYF. This rearrangement joins TRBV7-2 to TRBJ2-5; D is perhaps TRBD2 (6 bases). The V end lost 5 bases, the J end lost 5 bases, and 15 bases lay between the germline ends. Germline CDR1 is SGHTA and CDR2 is FQGNSA. The CDR3 length is 14 residues.

This clone was counted once. The chain joins TRBV24-1 to TRBJ2-7, with D unclear. This CDR3 is built from 11 residues. From germline, CDR1 is KGHDR and CDR2 SFDVKD. The V gene lost 7 bases and the J gene lost 3 bases, with 6 bases spanning the gap. CDR3 loop: CATSGGYEQYF. The CDR3 bases are TGTGCCACCAGCGGCGGCTACGAGCAGTACTTC.

This clone was found once. The chain links TRBV18 to TRBJ1-2, with 7 positions matching TRBD1. The CDR3 consists of 14 residues. Germline V gene sequence: CDR1 KGHSH, CDR2 LQKENI. The V and J ends lost 1 base and 7 bases, in that order; junction bases with no gene match: 6. In nucleotides, the CDR3 is TGTGCCAGCTCACCACGCGAAACAGGGGCTGGCTACACCTTC. Translation: CASSPRETGAGYTF.

The chain couples TRBV7-9 to TRBJ2-7; TRBD1 is a possible D gene (5 bases). The CDR3 has 12 amino acids. V was cut by 5 bases and J by 6 bases, with 11 bases left in between. Germline V gives CDR1 SEHNR, CDR2 FQNEAQ (reference sequence). The CDR3 protein is CASSLDRLEQYF. For the CDR3, the DNA is TGTGCCAGCAGCCTCGACAGACTCGAGCAGTACTTC.

This rearrangement joins TRBV28 to TRBJ2-7; weak D call: TRBD1 (6 bases). Trimming took 2 bases from V and 4 from J, leaving 9 bases between them. In germline, CDR1 is MDHEN, CDR2 SYDVKM. The CDR3 consists of 13 residues. The CDR3 region is CASSLPGQYEQYF. The CDR3 region has the DNA TGTGCCAGCAGTTTACCCGGACAGTACGAGCAGTACTTC. Looking up the rest from reference TRBV28 and TRBJ2-7 gives the full variable domain: DVKVTQSSRYLVKRTGEKVFLECVQDMDHENMFWYRQDPGLGLRLIYFSYDVKMKEKGDIPEGYSVSREKKERFSLILESASTNQTSMYLCASSLPGQYEQYFGPGTRLTVT.